This T cell receptor (beta chain) was found in a study of blood T cell repertoires in COVID-19. The protocol was immunoSEQ multiplex PCR, while the TCRdb copy is restricted to in-frame clones and leaves out a portion. Here the sample spans under 250,000 clones, 70% to 90% being singletons. The TCR sequence derives from a young man with active or convalescent COVID-19. Sequencing used peripheral blood.

CDR3 nucleotide sequence: TGCGCCAGCAGCCAAGATCCAGGTACCGGGGAGCTGTTTTTT. It is translated as CASSQDPGTGELFF. The chain has TRBV4-3 and TRBJ2-2; D call uncertain. Per the germline V gene, CDR1 is LGHNA and CDR2 is YSLEER. The V and J ends lost 0 bases and 5 bases respectively, with 7 bases between them. The CDR3 is 14 amino acids.